A single T cell receptor (beta chain) is shown here with its context. This entry comes from a study of blood T cell repertoires in COVID-19. Whole-study context: The United States, Italy and Spain were the sources of the acute and convalescent COVID-19 samples. T cells, B-cell-depleted T cells, or PBMCs supplied cDNA or gDNA.

Per germline, CDR1 SNHLY and CDR2 FYNNEI. CDR3 size: 15 residues. Losses at the gene ends were 0 bases for V and 1 base for J; bases not matched to a gene: 2. In the original processing: From reference gene primer amplification, estimates of nucleated cell counts were derived. Using immunoSEQ multiplex PCR, the repertoire was profiled, and TCRdb retains in-frame clones only, with some absent. D and trimming were read from the DNA, whereas the V and J calls and clone size are those reported in that table. The sample contains roughly 56,000 clones, 89% of which appear only once. The chain recombines TRBV2 with TRBJ1-1; 7 nucleotides align to TRBD1. Source material: peripheral blood. The sequence derives from a human donor in a cohort sampled during active COVID-19. CDR3 sequence: CASSEATGRNTEAFF. In DNA, the CDR3 is TGTGCCAGCAGTGAAGCGACAGGGAGGAACACTGAAGCTTTCTTT.